The sequence of this T cell receptor (beta chain) was determined in a study of blood T cell repertoires in COVID-19 (TCRdb year 2020). About the full investigation: Collaborator samples came from the United States, Italy and Spain and covered acute and convalescent phases of COVID-19. The material from the prospective study consisted of cDNA or gDNA derived from T cells, B-cell-depleted T cells, or PBMCs. The dataset comprised deeply sampled blood TCRbeta repertoires from subjects exposed to, actively infected with, or recovered from COVID-19. The repertoires were released in a freely available public database intended as a resource for research on the immune response to SARS-CoV-2. The samples were drawn from two sources: the first 160 participants of the ongoing ImmuneRACE study, and fewer than 1,500 subjects contributed by 6 global collaborators. The sample metadata nearly always contained a de-identified subject ID, COVID-19 status, age in years and sex. Where HLA class I and class II types were available, the types were taken from metadata supplied by the sample provider, not from assay-based typing. On the study overall, not on this receptor specifically: How much clinical and demographic metadata was included differed by source and by participant, and the metadata was provided uncurated.

V loses 5 bases, J loses 1 base, and the germline ends lie 8 bases apart. The cysteine opens and the phenylalanine closes a CDR3 of 13 amino acids. Kept here is only the CDR3 DNA, which spans 39 bases and is read in frame from base 1. The germline V gene (reference sequence) supplies CDR1 LGHDT and CDR2 YNNKEL. A word on this clone: Its recognized antigen is unknown. Base quality data are lacking; no much larger clone is found one base away.

Whole blood was collected in K2EDTA tubes by collaborating institutions according to the institutions' own protocols. For TCRbeta analysis, collaborators shipped samples in one of three forms: frozen whole blood, isolated PBMCs, or DNA extracted from either of those sample types. TCRbeta CDR3 regions were amplified from genomic DNA by means of the immunoSEQ Assay, a bias-controlled multiplex PCR. The study's own analysis went as follows. The number of nucleated cells in each sample was estimated from the amplification of reference gene primers within the assay. To quantify the absolute abundance of each unique TCRbeta CDR3 rearrangement, sequence reads were collapsed and filtered. For each sample, productive Simpson clonality was calculated as the square root of Simpson's diversity index across productive rearrangements. The table comes from immuneACCESS by way of TCRdb, which keeps in-frame sequences with V and J called. Part of the clones is missing from these tables; in studies checked, under half for an unresolved V gene and the rest for unknown reasons. D and trimming come from the DNA, and the V and J calls and clone size come from that table. The sample includes 190,000 or so clones, with approximately 85% observed a single time. The ten largest make up more than 8% of the sample.

The sample comprised peripheral blood. The TCR was taken from an elderly woman with acute or convalescent COVID-19. The V and J genes are TRBV3-1 (or the pseudogene TRBV3-2) and TRBJ1-1, with the D gene not confidently named. In nucleotides, the sequence is TGTGCCAGCAGCGGAAGAGGGAACACTGAAGCTTTCTTT. Translated, it gives CASSGRGNTEAFF.